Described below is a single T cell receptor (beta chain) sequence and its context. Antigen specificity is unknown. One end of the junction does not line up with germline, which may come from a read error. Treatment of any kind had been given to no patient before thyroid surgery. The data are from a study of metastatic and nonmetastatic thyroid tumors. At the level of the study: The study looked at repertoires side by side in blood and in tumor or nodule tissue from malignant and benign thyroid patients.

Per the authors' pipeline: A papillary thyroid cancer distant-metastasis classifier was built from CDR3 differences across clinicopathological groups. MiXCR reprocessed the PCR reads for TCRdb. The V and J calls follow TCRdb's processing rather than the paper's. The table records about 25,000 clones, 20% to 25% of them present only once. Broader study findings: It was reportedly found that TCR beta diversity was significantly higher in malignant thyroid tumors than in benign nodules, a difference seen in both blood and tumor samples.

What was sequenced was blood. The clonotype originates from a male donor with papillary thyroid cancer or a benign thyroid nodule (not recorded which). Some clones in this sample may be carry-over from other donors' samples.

This CDR3 is CAISGGLDYNEQIF. The CDR3 DNA reads TGTGCCATCAGTGGCGGACTCGACTACAATGAGCAGATATTC. The rearrangement joins TRBV10-3 to TRBJ2-1; tentative D call: TRBD2 (5 bases). This CDR3 has 14 residues. The V gene's germline CDR1 is ENHRY and CDR2 SYGVKD.